This paragraph reports one T cell receptor beta chain. Its recognized antigen is unknown. The sample holds no much larger clone one base away, and base qualities are not on file. Receptors were amplified or captured by the immunoSEQ multiplex PCR assay. TCRdb limited this immuneACCESS table to in-frame rearrangements with V and J called. A share of clones is missing; checked studies link under half to unresolved V genes, and the rest is unexplained. Across this sample there are 75,000 to 100,000 clones, with about 93% seen only once. The ten largest clonotypes hold approximately 0.27% of the sample. The entry originates in a study of technical replicates of blood from a few donors (dated by TCRdb to the late 2010s). V is cut by 1 base and J by 0 bases, and the space between the germline ends is 7 bases. The CDR3 measures 15 amino acids from cysteine to phenylalanine. Of the read, only the CDR3 DNA is kept; its 45 bases are in frame from base 1. CDR1 and CDR2 (MNHNS, SASEGT) derive from the germline V gene.

This TCR came from a human donor in good health. Sequenced input: T cells isolated from PBMCs. The rearranged segments are TRBV6-1 and TRBJ1-5; possibly the D gene is TRBD1, per 6 matching bases. The CDR3 loop reads CASSEGGLSNQPQHF. The DNA sequence is TGTGCCAGCAGTGAAGGGGGGCTTAGCAATCAGCCCCAGCATTTT.